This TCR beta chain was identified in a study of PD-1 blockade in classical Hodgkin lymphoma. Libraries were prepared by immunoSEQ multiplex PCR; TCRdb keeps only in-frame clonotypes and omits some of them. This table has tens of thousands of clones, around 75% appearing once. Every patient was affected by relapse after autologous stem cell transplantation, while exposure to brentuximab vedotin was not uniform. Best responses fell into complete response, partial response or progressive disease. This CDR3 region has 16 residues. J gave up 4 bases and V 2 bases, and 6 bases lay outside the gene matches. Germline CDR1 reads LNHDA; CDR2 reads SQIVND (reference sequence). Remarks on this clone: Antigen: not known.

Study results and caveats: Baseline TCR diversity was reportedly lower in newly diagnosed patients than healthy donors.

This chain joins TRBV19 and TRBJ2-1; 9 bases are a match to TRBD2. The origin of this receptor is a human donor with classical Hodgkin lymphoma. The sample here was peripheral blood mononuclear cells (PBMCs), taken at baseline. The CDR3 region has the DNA TGTGCCAGTAGTATACAGACTAGCGGACAGTACAATGAGCAGTTCTTC. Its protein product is CASSIQTSGQYNEQFF.